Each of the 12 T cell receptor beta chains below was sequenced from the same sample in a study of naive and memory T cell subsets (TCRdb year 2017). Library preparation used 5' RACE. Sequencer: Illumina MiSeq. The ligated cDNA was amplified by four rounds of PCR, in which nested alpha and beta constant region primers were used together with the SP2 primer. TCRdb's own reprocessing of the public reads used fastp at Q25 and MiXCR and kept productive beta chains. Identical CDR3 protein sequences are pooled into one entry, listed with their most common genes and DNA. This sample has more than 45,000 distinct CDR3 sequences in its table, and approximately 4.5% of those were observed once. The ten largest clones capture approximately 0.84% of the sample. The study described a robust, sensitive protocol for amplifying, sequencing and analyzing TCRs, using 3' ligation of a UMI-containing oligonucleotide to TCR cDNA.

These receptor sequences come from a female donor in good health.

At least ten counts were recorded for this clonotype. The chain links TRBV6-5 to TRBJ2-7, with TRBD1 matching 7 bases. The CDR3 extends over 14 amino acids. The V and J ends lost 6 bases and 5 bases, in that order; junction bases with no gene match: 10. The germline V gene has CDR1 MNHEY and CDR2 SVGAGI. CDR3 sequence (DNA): TGTGCCAGCAGCCTGACAGGGCCCCTCCACGAGCAGTACTTC. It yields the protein CASSLTGPLHEQYF.

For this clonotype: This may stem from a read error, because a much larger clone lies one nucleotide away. The DNA of the CDR3 is TGTGCCAGCAGTTGGTGGGTAATCACAGATACGCAGTATTTT. Its translation: CASSWWVITDTQYF. V and J are TRBV28 and TRBJ2-3; the D is unclear. This CDR3 has 14 residues. V was trimmed by 4 bases and J by 2 bases, leaving 10 bases between them. Germline CDR1 reads MDHEN; CDR2 reads SYDVKM.

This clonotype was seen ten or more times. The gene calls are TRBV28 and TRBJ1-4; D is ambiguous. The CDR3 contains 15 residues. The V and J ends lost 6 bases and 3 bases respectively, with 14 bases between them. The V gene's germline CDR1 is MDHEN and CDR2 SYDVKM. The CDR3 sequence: CASSLGGWANEKLFF. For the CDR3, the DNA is TGTGCCAGCAGCCTTGGAGGGTGGGCTAATGAAAAACTGTTTTTT.

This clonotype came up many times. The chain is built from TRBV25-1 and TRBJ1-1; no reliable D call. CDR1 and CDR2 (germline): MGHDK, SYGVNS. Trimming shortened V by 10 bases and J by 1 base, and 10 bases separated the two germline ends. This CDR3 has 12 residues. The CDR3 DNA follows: TGTGCCACCCATGCTGGGAACACTGAAGCTTTCTTT. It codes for CATHAGNTEAFF.

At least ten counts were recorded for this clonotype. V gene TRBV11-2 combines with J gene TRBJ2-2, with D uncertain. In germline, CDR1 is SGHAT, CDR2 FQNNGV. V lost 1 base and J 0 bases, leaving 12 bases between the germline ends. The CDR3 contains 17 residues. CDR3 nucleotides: TGTGCCAGCAGCTTAGTTCGATCTAACGCGAACACCGGGGAGCTGTTTTTT. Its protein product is CASSLVRSNANTGELFF.

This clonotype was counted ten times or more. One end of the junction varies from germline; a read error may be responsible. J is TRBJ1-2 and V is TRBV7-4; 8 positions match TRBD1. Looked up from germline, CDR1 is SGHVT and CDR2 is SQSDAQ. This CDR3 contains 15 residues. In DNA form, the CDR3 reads TGTGCCAGCAGTCTATCAGGGGGCGTAGACTATGGCCACACCTTC. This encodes CASSLSGGVDYGHTF. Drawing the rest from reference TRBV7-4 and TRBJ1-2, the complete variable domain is GAGVSQSPRYKVAKRGRDVALRCDSISGHVTLYWYRQTLGQGSEVLTYSQSDAQRDKSGRPSGRFSAERPERSVSTLKIQRTEQGDSAVYLCASSLSGGVDYGHTFGSGTRLTVV.

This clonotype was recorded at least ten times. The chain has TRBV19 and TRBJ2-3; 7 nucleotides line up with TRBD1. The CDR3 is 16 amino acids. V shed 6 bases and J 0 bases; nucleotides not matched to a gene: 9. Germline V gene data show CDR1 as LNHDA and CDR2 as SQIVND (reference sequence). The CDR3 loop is CASRRSGTASTDTQYF. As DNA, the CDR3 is TGTGCCAGTAGAAGGTCGGGGACAGCTAGCACAGATACGCAGTATTTT.

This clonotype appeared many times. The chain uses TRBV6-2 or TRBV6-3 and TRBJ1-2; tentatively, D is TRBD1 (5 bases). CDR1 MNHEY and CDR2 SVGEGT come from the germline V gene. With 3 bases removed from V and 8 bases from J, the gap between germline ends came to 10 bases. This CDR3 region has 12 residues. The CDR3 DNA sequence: TGTGCCAGCAGTTATGGGACGGAGGGCTACACCTTC. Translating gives CASSYGTEGYTF.

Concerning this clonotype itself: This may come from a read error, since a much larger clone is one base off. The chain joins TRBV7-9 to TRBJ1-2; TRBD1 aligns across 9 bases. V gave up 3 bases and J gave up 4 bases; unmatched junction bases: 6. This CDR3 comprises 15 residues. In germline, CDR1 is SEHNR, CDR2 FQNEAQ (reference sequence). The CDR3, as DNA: TGTGCCAGCAGCTTGGGAGGACAGGGGAGCTATGGCTACACCTTC. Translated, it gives CASSLGGQGSYGYTF. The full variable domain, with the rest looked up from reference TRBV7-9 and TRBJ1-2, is DTGVSQNPRHKITKRGQNVTFRCDPISEHNRLYWYRQTLGQGPEFLTYFQNEAQLEKSRLLSDRFSAERPKGSFSTLEIQRTEQGDSAMYLCASSLGGQGSYGYTFGSGTRLTVV.

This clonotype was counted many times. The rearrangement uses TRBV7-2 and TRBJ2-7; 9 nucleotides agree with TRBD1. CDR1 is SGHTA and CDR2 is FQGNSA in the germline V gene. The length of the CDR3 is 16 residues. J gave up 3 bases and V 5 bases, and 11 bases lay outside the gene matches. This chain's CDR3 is CASSPTSGQGVYEQYF. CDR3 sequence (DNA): TGTGCCAGCAGCCCGACGTCGGGACAGGGAGTCTACGAGCAGTACTTC.

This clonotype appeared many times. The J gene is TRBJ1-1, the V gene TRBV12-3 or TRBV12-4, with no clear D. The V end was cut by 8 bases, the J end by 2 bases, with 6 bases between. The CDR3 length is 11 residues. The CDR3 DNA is TGTGCCAGCGGAGGTAACACTGAAGCTTTCTTT. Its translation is CASGGNTEAFF.

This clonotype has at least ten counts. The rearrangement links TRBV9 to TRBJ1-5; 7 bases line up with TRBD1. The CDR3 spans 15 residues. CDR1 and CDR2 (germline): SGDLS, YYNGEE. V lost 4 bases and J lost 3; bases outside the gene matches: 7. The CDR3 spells CASSPQGGNNQPQHF. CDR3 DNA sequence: TGTGCCAGCAGCCCTCAGGGGGGCAACAATCAGCCCCAGCATTTT.